Below, 6 T cell receptor beta chains from the same sample are listed, as sequenced in a study of lymphopenia after photon versus proton radiotherapy. Repertoires were generated with immunoSEQ multiplex PCR, while TCRdb's copy carries only in-frame clones and drops some. The profile shows around 42,000 clones, 65% to 90% of them singletons. Here the sequenced sample was peripheral blood, taken from a patient treated with photon-based radiotherapy. The receptors originated from a man aged 40-55 years with gastric cancer.

The V gene is TRBV2, the J gene TRBJ1-5; D possibly corresponds to TRBD1 (5 bases). Trimming shortened V by 1 base and J by 2 bases, and 15 bases separated the two germline ends. The CDR3 contains 17 residues. Per germline, CDR1 SNHLY and CDR2 FYNNEI. For the CDR3, the DNA is TGTGCCAGCAGTGAAGTGGCGGCAGGGAGTGGCAATCAGCCCCAGCATTTT. Its protein product is CASSEVAAGSGNQPQHF.

The chain joins TRBV18 to TRBJ1-6; no clear D. The CDR3 runs to 13 residues. Germline-derived CDR1 and CDR2 are KGHSH and LQKENI. With 3 bases removed from V and 10 bases from J, the gap between germline ends came to 10 bases. CDR3 nucleotide sequence: TGTGCCAGCTCACCCCAGGAGCGGTCACCCCTCCACTTT. Protein: CASSPQERSPLHF.

This clone was seen just once. This chain joins TRBV30 and TRBJ2-7; possibly TRBD1 or TRBD2 for D (5 bases each). The CDR3 runs 12 residues. The V and J ends lost 8 bases and 4 bases respectively, with 15 bases between them. Germline V CDR1 and CDR2: GTSNPN, SVGIG (reference sequence). Here the CDR3 DNA reads TGTGCCGGGGGATGGGCGGATTACGAGCAGTACTTC. It encodes CAGGWADYEQYF.

This chain uses TRBV6-6 with TRBJ1-5; a possible D gene is TRBD1 (5 bases). CDR1 and CDR2 from the germline V gene are MNHNY and SVGAGI (reference sequence). The CDR3 consists of 14 residues. Trimming left V 2 bases short and J 6 bases short, with 11 bases between. DNA for the CDR3: TGTGCCAGCAGTTACGGGGGGACGACTCAGCCCCAGCATTTT. It is translated as CASSYGGTTQPQHF.

The chain recombines TRBV7-2 with TRBJ1-1; a possible D gene is TRBD1 (6 bases). Trimming removed 6 bases from V and 4 bases from J, with 15 bases in between. Germline V gene data show CDR1 as SGHTA and CDR2 as FQGNSA. This CDR3 has 14 amino acids. The CDR3 loop reads CASSLGGSATEAFF. As DNA, the CDR3 is TGTGCCAGCAGTTTGGGGGGCTCGGCCACTGAAGCTTTCTTT.

The chain couples TRBV25-1 to TRBJ2-2, with 10 bases identical to TRBD2. Germline V lookup: CDR1 MGHDK, CDR2 SYGVNS. J lost 2 bases, V lost 10 bases, and 10 bases had no gene match. The CDR3 runs to 16 residues. This CDR3 is CATGTRTSGNTGELFF. The DNA of the CDR3 is TGTGCCACCGGAACAAGGACTAGCGGTAACACCGGGGAGCTGTTTTTT. Supplemented by reference TRBV25-1 and TRBJ2-2, the full variable domain reads EADIYQTPRYLVIGTGKKITLECSQTMGHDKMYWYQQDPGMELHLIHYSYGVNSTEKGDLSSESTVSRIRTEHFPLTLESARPSHTSQYLCATGTRTSGNTGELFFGEGSRLTVL.